The sample holds a few counts of the clone carrying this T cell receptor beta chain. What it binds is unknown. V shed 6 bases and J 4 bases; nucleotides not matched to a gene: 10. The CDR3 has 16 residues. The data were taken from a study of T cells in Graves' hyperthyroidism and ophthalmopathy. Amplified TCR beta CDR3 regions derived from RNA transcripts. With the HTBI primer set, the TCR CDR3 went through a first round of RT-PCR. One entry per CDR3 protein results from TCRdb running MiXCR on the multiplex PCR reads. Among approximately 600,000 distinct CDR3 sequences listed, about a fifth were seen once. Overall study results and limits: Ophthalmopathy was identified by the model a median about 6.4 months ahead of onset. Most expanded thyroid clonotypes above 0.001 recurred in blood.

Exclusion criteria comprised uncontrolled infection, other autoimmune disease, pregnancy or lactation. Clinicians diagnosed patients from clinical symptoms, serum thyroxine and TRAb, thyroid ultrasound and orbital computed tomography. This clonotype was obtained from a man aged 25 to 40 with Graves' ophthalmopathy. The sample was blood. The rearrangement joins TRBV12-3 or TRBV12-4 to TRBJ2-7, with 12 bases lining up with TRBD1. Here the CDR3 reads CASSLQGTGGFYEQYF. CDR3 nucleotide sequence: TGTGCCAGCAGCCTCCAAGGGACAGGGGGCTTTTACGAGCAGTACTTC.